These 19 T cell receptor beta chains came from one sample sequenced in a study of OX40 agonist ivuxolimab in advanced cancers. The library was produced with the immunoSEQ multiplex PCR assay. The immuneACCESS repertoire file appears here via TCRdb, limited to in-frame rearrangements. These files lack a portion of the clones; in checked studies, under half of the deficit traces to unresolved V genes, and the cause of the others is not known. Within this sample are some 74,000 clones, with about four fifths of them counted one time only. The leading ten clones occupy around 5.1% of the sample. The source material was CD4+ or CD8+ T cells sorted from blood, sampled in a trial of the OX40 agonist ivuxolimab. The receptors were sampled from an adult with an advanced solid tumor such as melanoma, head and neck, liver or kidney cancer.

The J gene is TRBJ1-4, the V gene TRBV19, with a possible D match to TRBD1 (6 bases). CDR3 length: 16 residues. Trimming cost V 7 bases and J 1 base, with 16 bases left between them. The germline V gene encodes CDR1 LNHDA and CDR2 SQIVND (reference sequence). CDR3 in DNA: TGTGCCAGTACCCCAGGGGCCAGGGGAACTAATGAAAAACTGTTTTTT. Its protein product is CASTPGARGTNEKLFF.

The V and J genes are TRBV7-2 and TRBJ1-5, with D tentatively TRBD1 (5 bases). In germline, CDR1 is SGHTA, CDR2 FQGNSA. The CDR3 runs 16 residues. The V and J ends lost 1 base and 3 bases respectively, with 13 bases between them. The CDR3 DNA reads as TGTGCCAGCAGCTTAGGAGCCGGGACGCCCAATCAGCCCCAGCATTTT. Translating it yields CASSLGAGTPNQPQHF.

J is TRBJ2-5 and V is TRBV4-3; weak D call: TRBD2 (5 bases). Deletions cut 1 base from V and 5 bases from J, with 11 bases between. This CDR3 has 14 amino acids. Germline assignment: CDR1 LGHNA and CDR2 YSLEER. For the CDR3, the DNA is TGCGCCAGCAGCCAAGGCACGGGGTTCGAGACCCAGTACTTC. It is translated as CASSQGTGFETQYF.

This clone was recorded once. This chain links TRBV6-1 with TRBJ2-7; D is perhaps TRBD2 (5 bases). The CDR3 is 13 amino acids. The germline V gene has CDR1 MNHNS and CDR2 SASEGT. V lost 5 bases, J lost 4 bases, and 12 bases lay in between. CDR3 coding DNA: TGTGCCAGCAGTCTACGGAGGTTTTACGAGCAGTACTTC. This gives the protein CASSLRRFYEQYF.

The rearrangement uses TRBV28 and TRBJ2-2, with TRBD2 matching 8 bases. The CDR3 is 17 residues long. Germline trimming cut 2 bases from V and 1 base from J; bases unmatched to any gene: 6. In germline, CDR1 is MDHEN, CDR2 SYDVKM. CDR3 region: CASSLDGAGENTGELFF. The CDR3 DNA is TGTGCCAGCAGTTTAGACGGAGCGGGGGAGAACACCGGGGAGCTGTTTTTT. Using reference TRBV28 and TRBJ2-2 for the parts outside the CDR3, the full variable domain is DVKVTQSSRYLVKRTGEKVFLECVQDMDHENMFWYRQDPGLGLRLIYFSYDVKMKEKGDIPEGYSVSREKKERFSLILESASTNQTSMYLCASSLDGAGENTGELFFGEGSRLTVL.

The gene calls are TRBV19 and TRBJ2-7, with 7 bases fitting TRBD1. The germline CDR1 and CDR2 sequences are LNHDA and SQIVND (reference sequence). Trimming took 7 bases from V and 5 from J; bases not matched to a gene: 14. This CDR3 is 15 amino acids long. The CDR3 nucleotides read TGTGCCAGTAAGCGGACACTACAGGGGTTCCACGAGCAGTACTTC. It encodes CASKRTLQGFHEQYF.

The chain employs TRBV15 and TRBJ1-4, with D hard to call. CDR3 length equals 14 residues. CDR1 is LNHNV, CDR2 YYDKDF, per germline (reference sequence). V lost 0 bases and J 5 bases, leaving 7 bases between the germline ends. In DNA, the CDR3 is TGTGCCACCAGCAGAGATATAGGGAATGAAAAACTGTTTTTT. Translated: CATSRDIGNEKLFF.

The chain carries TRBV5-1 and TRBJ2-7; 13 bases are a match to TRBD2. J was trimmed by 7 bases and V by 4 bases; bases with no gene match: 8. Germline CDR1 is SGHRS and CDR2 is YFSETQ. This CDR3 is built from 15 residues. CDR3 sequence: CASSRGLAGVSEQYF. For the CDR3, the DNA is TGCGCCAGCAGCCGTGGACTAGCGGGAGTAAGTGAGCAGTACTTC. The variable domain in full, with the rest retrieved from reference TRBV5-1 and TRBJ2-7, is KAGVTQTPRYLIKTRGQQVTLSCSPISGHRSVSWYQQTPGQGLQFLFEYFSETQRNKGNFPGRFSGRQFSNSRSEMNVSTLELGDSALYLCASSRGLAGVSEQYFGPGTRLTVT.

The chain recombines TRBV6-6 with TRBJ2-2; D ambiguous. This CDR3 contains 14 residues. Trimming left V 5 bases short and J 5 bases short, with 12 bases between. Germline V CDR1 and CDR2: MNHNY, SVGAGI (reference sequence). As DNA, the CDR3 is TGTGCCAGCAGTATCACAGTGCCTACCGGGGAGCTGTTTTTT. Residues: CASSITVPTGELFF.

The chain carries TRBV5-1 and TRBJ1-1, with 8 bases lining up with TRBD1. Trimming cost V 5 bases and J 2 bases; bases outside gene matches: 11. The CDR3 contains 16 residues. Per germline, CDR1 SGHRS and CDR2 YFSETQ. CDR3 bases: TGCGCCAGCAGGCCCGGGACAGGACCTAAAAACACTGAAGCTTTCTTT. Translating it yields CASRPGTGPKNTEAFF.

This clone was detected once. The CDR3: CASSYPDRGQETQYF. DNA of the CDR3: TGTGCCAGCAGTTACCCCGACAGGGGGCAAGAGACCCAGTACTTC. The V call is TRBV6-6, the J call TRBJ2-5; 9 nucleotides agree with TRBD1. Per the germline V gene, CDR1 is MNHNY and CDR2 is SVGAGI (reference sequence). J was trimmed by 2 bases and V by 2 bases; bases with no gene match: 3. CDR3 length equals 15 residues.

The chain couples TRBV5-1 to TRBJ2-3, with 9 bases lining up with TRBD2. CDR1 is SGHRS and CDR2 is YFSETQ in the germline V gene. The CDR3 runs to 15 residues. Unmatched junction bases numbered 3, after V lost 3 bases and J lost 1 base. The CDR3 coding sequence is TGCGCCAGCAGCTCGTTAGCGGGGGGCACAGATACGCAGTATTTT. It codes for CASSSLAGGTDTQYF.

V gene TRBV28 combines with J gene TRBJ1-3; D is unresolved. The CDR3 totals 14 residues. Per the germline V gene, CDR1 is MDHEN and CDR2 is SYDVKM. The V gene lost 4 bases and the J gene lost 1 base, with 8 bases spanning the gap. The CDR3 bases are TGTGCCAGCAGTTGGGTGGGTTCTGGAAACACCATATATTTT. It is translated as CASSWVGSGNTIYF. Using reference TRBV28 and TRBJ1-3 for the parts outside the CDR3, the full variable domain is DVKVTQSSRYLVKRTGEKVFLECVQDMDHENMFWYRQDPGLGLRLIYFSYDVKMKEKGDIPEGYSVSREKKERFSLILESASTNQTSMYLCASSWVGSGNTIYFGEGSWLTVV.

The rearrangement links TRBV28 to TRBJ1-2; 10 bases fit TRBD1. Losses at the gene ends were 6 bases for V and 2 bases for J; bases not matched to a gene: 9. The CDR3 loop spans 16 amino acids. Germline V lookup: CDR1 MDHEN, CDR2 SYDVKM. CDR3 DNA sequence: TGTGCCAGCAGCCCGACAGGGGGCAGGGGGAACTATGGCTACACCTTC. This encodes CASSPTGGRGNYGYTF.

This clone has only one observation. The chain is built from TRBV7-2 and TRBJ2-1; 7 nucleotides agree with TRBD1. CDR3 length: 15 residues. In germline, CDR1 is SGHTA, CDR2 FQGNSA. V was pared by 2 bases and J by 5 bases, with 6 bases of the junction left unmatched. The CDR3 is CASSLTPGQNNEQFF. The CDR3 DNA reads as TGTGCCAGCAGCTTAACTCCGGGACAGAACAATGAGCAGTTCTTC.

This chain links TRBV9 with TRBJ2-2; 9 bases agree with TRBD1. Germline CDR1 reads SGDLS; CDR2 reads YYNGEE. Trimming cost V 2 bases and J 6 bases; bases outside gene matches: 5. The CDR3 contains 15 residues. CDR3 sequence: CASSVGTGFAGELFF. In DNA form, the CDR3 reads TGTGCCAGCAGCGTCGGGACAGGGTTCGCCGGGGAGCTGTTTTTT.

V and J are TRBV6-1 and TRBJ1-1; D is unclear. The CDR3 is 12 amino acids. V was pared by 2 bases and J by 10 bases, with 11 bases between. Germline V gene lookup returns CDR1 MNHNS and CDR2 SASEGT. The CDR3 loop is CASSEFNNRAFF. CDR3 in DNA: TGTGCCAGCAGTGAATTTAATAATCGAGCTTTCTTT.

The V gene is TRBV2, the J gene TRBJ2-7; TRBD2 agrees at 11 bases. This CDR3 comprises 14 residues. After removal of 2 bases from V and 4 bases from J, the junction contained 1 base not matched to a gene. Per the germline V gene, CDR1 is SNHLY and CDR2 is FYNNEI. CDR3 sequence (DNA): TGTGCCAGCAGTGAAACTAGCGGGGGTTACGAGCAGTACTTC. It yields the protein CASSETSGGYEQYF.

The chain couples TRBV11-2 to TRBJ1-1; D is uncertain. The CDR3 sequence is 14 residues long. The V end lost 0 bases, the J end lost 1 base, and 6 bases lay between the germline ends. The germline gives CDR1 SGHAT, CDR2 FQNNGV. CDR3 region: CASSLDRRNTEAFF. CDR3 coding DNA: TGTGCCAGCAGCTTAGATCGCAGGAACACTGAAGCTTTCTTT.